This is a list of T cell receptor beta chains from one sample in a study of immune evolution from preneoplasia to lung adenocarcinoma. Produced via immunoSEQ multiplex PCR; TCRdb's table is partial and in-frame only. The top ten clones hold 4.5% to 7% of a sample with about 21,000 clones, about 79% of them seen once. The sequenced material came from FFPE invasive lung adenocarcinoma tissue. The receptors shown here come from a person between 60 and 70 years old with lung adenocarcinoma. Each CDR3 is given with its conserved first and last residue. D genes are given only for firm matches. Clone size is not always given. Where it is, it says once, few, many or a class for expanded clones.

V gene,D gene,clone size,J gene,CDR3 protein,CDR3 DNA
TRBV18,TRBD1,NA,TRBJ1-1,CASSPTGGTEAFF,TGTGCCAGCTCACCGACAGGGGGAACTGAAGCTTTCTTT
TRBV27,NA,NA,TRBJ2-3,CASSSRRPDTQYF,TGTGCCAGCAGTTCTAGGCGGCCAGATACGCAGTATTTT
TRBV4-1,TRBD1,NA,TRBJ1-2,CASSQDVTTGRGGYTF,TGCGCCAGCAGCCAAGATGTGACGACAGGGAGAGGCGGCTACACCTTC
TRBV2,NA,NA,TRBJ2-5,CASSTPGQGQETQYF,TGTGCCAGCAGTACCCCGGGACAAGGACAAGAGACCCAGTACTTC
TRBV19,TRBD1,NA,TRBJ2-5,CASSTDRVSETQYF,TGTGCCAGTAGTACAGACAGGGTATCGGAGACCCAGTACTTC
TRBV7-3,TRBD1,NA,TRBJ2-1,CASSRDRGGNEQFF,TGTGCCAGCAGCCGGGACAGGGGAGGCAATGAGCAGTTCTTC
TRBV11-3,NA,NA,TRBJ1-1,CASSPVGTEAFF,TGTGCCAGCAGCCCCGTTGGGACTGAAGCTTTCTTT
TRBV10-2,TRBD2,NA,TRBJ2-7,CASSELSRSGHYEQYF,TGCGCCAGCAGTGAGTTAAGTCGTAGCGGGCACTACGAGCAGTACTTC
TRBV2,NA,NA,TRBJ2-3,CASIGARSTDTQYF,TGTGCCAGCATAGGGGCTCGGAGCACAGATACGCAGTATTTT
TRBV5-1,NA,NA,TRBJ2-2,CASSGGSRLGTGELFF,TGCGCCAGCAGCGGTGGGTCCCGACTCGGGACCGGGGAGCTGTTTTTT
TRBV30,TRBD2,NA,TRBJ2-5,CAWSQGLAVRGTQYF,TGTGCCTGGAGTCAGGGACTAGCGGTCCGAGGGACCCAGTACTTC
TRBV18,NA,NA,TRBJ1-1,CASSPNEGSAEAFF,TGTGCCAGCTCACCGAACGAGGGTTCAGCTGAAGCTTTCTTT
TRBV5-1,NA,few,TRBJ2-1,CASSPWTEFPFNEQFF,TGCGCCAGCAGCCCTTGGACTGAGTTCCCTTTCAATGAGCAGTTCTTC
TRBV5-1,NA,NA,TRBJ2-3,CASRSQGGAADTQYF,TGCGCCAGCAGAAGTCAGGGTGGAGCAGCAGATACGCAGTATTTT
TRBV7-2,NA,NA,TRBJ2-3,CASSSNRVGDTQYF,TGTGCCAGCAGCTCTAACAGGGTGGGGGATACGCAGTATTTT
TRBV28,NA,NA,TRBJ1-2,CASSYDPVGYGYTF,TGTGCCAGCAGTTATGACCCGGTAGGGTATGGCTACACCTTC
TRBV5-1,NA,NA,TRBJ1-2,CASSPEGLPRLYGYTF,TGCGCCAGCAGCCCGGAGGGACTACCAAGGTTATATGGCTACACCTTC
TRBV7-2,NA,NA,TRBJ1-4,CASSPGGRGEKLFF,TGTGCCAGCAGCCCGGGGGGGCGGGGTGAAAAACTGTTTTTT
TRBV27,NA,NA,TRBJ2-1,CASSFLRTRNSPQFF,TGTGCCAGCAGTTTCCTGCGGACCAGAAATTCCCCGCAGTTCTTC
TRBV7-2,TRBD2,NA,TRBJ2-7,CASSLKGLAGVVYEQYF,TGTGCCAGCAGCCTAAAAGGACTAGCGGGAGTAGTTTACGAGCAGTACTTC
TRBV7-2,NA,NA,TRBJ2-4,CASSLVDSPNIQYF,TGTGCCAGCAGCTTAGTTGACTCTCCAAACATTCAGTACTTC
TRBV9,TRBD1,NA,TRBJ2-7,CASSVGNRGSPYF,TGTGCCAGCAGCGTGGGAAACAGGGGGAGTCCGTACTTC
TRBV5-6,NA,NA,TRBJ2-7,CASSAGQYHEQYF,TGTGCCAGCAGCGCGGGACAGTACCACGAGCAGTACTTC
TRBV14,NA,NA,TRBJ1-2,CASSQDRARNYGYTF,TGTGCCAGCAGCCAAGATCGCGCACGGAACTATGGCTACACCTTC